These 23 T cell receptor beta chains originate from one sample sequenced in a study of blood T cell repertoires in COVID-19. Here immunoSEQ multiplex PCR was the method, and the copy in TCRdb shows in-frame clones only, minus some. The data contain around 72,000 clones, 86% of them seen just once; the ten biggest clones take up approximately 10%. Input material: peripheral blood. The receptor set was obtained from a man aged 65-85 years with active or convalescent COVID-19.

DNA of the CDR3: TGTGCCAGCAGCCATGAACAGGGCCGCGGCAATCAGCCCCAGCATTTT. Translating it yields CASSHEQGRGNQPQHF. The chain employs TRBV4-2 and TRBJ1-5; possible D gene TRBD1, 6 bases. Looked up from germline, CDR1 is LGHNA and CDR2 is YNFKEQ. The CDR3 sequence is 16 residues long. V was cut by 3 bases and J by 2 bases, with 14 bases left in between.

In DNA form, the CDR3 reads TGTGCCAGCAGTTTGTGGGGAAGGGGCACTGAAGCTTTCTTT. Its protein is CASSLWGRGTEAFF. V and J are TRBV28 and TRBJ1-1, with TRBD1 as a possible D gene (5 bases). Germline loops: CDR1 MDHEN, CDR2 SYDVKM. CDR3 length equals 14 residues. V was cut by 3 bases and J by 4 bases, with 12 bases left in between.

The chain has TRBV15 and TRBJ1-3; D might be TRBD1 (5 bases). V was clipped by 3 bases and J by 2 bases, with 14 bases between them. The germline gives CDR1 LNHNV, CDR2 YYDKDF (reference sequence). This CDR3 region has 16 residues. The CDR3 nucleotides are TGTGCCACCAGCAGGGACCTGGTGGGGCCTGGAAACACCATATATTTT. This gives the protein CATSRDLVGPGNTIYF. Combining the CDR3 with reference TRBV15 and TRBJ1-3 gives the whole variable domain DAMVIQNPRYQVTQFGKPVTLSCSQTLNHNVMYWYQQKSSQAPKLLFHYYDKDFNNEADTPDNFQSRRPNTSFCFLDIRSPGLGDTAMYLCATSRDLVGPGNTIYFGEGSWLTVV.

The CDR3 spells CASSSGQTNYGYTF. In nucleotides, the CDR3 is TGTGCCAGCAGTTCCGGACAGACTAACTATGGCTACACCTTC. The chain carries TRBV28 and TRBJ1-2, with D tentatively TRBD1 (6 bases). Germline values: CDR1 MDHEN, CDR2 SYDVKM. V was shortened by 4 bases and J by 0 bases, with 9 bases between the two germline ends. This CDR3 contains 14 residues.

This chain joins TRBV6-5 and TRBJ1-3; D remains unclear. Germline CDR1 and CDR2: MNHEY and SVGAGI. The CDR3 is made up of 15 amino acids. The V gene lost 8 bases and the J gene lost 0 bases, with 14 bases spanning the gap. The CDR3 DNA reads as TGTGCCAGCTCATGGGCGGAGGTCTCTGGAAACACCATATATTTT. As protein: CASSWAEVSGNTIYF.

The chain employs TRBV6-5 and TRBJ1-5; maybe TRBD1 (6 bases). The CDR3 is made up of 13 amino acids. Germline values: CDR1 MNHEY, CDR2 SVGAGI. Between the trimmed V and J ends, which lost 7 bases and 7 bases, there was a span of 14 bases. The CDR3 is CASNVQGSQPQHF. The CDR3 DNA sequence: TGTGCCAGCAACGTACAGGGTTCCCAGCCCCAGCATTTT.

The CDR3 bases are TGTGCCAGCAGTGTAGCGGGAACGAACACCGGGGAGCTGTTTTTT. Translation: CASSVAGTNTGELFF. The rearrangement joins TRBV28 to TRBJ2-2; TRBD2 agrees at 8 bases. V was pared by 5 bases and J by 0 bases, with 2 bases of the junction left unmatched. CDR3 size: 15 residues. From germline, CDR1 is MDHEN and CDR2 SYDVKM.

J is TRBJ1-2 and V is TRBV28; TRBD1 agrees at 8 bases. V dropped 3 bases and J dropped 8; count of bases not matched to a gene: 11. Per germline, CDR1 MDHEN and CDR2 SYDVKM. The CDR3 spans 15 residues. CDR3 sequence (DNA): TGTGCCAGCAGTTTCGTTGGTCAGGGGGCTTTGGGCTACACCTTC. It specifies CASSFVGQGALGYTF.

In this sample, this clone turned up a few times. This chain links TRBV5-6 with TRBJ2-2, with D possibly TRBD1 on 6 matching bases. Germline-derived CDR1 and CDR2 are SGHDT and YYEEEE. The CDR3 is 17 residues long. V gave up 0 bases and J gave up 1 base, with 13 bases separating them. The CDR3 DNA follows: TGTGCCAGCAGCTTGGATCGCAGGGGTCAGAACACCGGGGAGCTGTTTTTT. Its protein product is CASSLDRRGQNTGELFF.

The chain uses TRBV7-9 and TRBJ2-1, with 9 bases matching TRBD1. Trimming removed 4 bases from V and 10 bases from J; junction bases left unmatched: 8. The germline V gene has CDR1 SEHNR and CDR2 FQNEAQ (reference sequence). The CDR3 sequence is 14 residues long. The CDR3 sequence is CASSYRDRVGEQFF. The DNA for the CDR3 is TGTGCCAGCAGCTACCGGGACAGGGTCGGCGAGCAGTTCTTC.

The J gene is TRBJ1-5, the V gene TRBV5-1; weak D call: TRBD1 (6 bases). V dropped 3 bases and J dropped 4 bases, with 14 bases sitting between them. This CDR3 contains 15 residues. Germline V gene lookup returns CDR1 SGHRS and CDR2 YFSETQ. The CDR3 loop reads CASSWTDSLNQPQHF. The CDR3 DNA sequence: TGCGCCAGCAGCTGGACGGACAGTCTTAATCAGCCCCAGCATTTT.

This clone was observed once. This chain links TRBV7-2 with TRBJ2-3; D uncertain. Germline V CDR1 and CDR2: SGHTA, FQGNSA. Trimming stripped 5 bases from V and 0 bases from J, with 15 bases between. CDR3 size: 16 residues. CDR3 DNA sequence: TGTGCCAGCAGCGGCGGTAGCCGGATAAGCACAGATACGCAGTATTTT. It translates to CASSGGSRISTDTQYF.

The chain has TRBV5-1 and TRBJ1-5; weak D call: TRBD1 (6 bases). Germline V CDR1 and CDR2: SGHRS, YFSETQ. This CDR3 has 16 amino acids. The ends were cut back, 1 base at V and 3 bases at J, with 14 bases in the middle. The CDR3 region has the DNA TGCGCCAGCAGCTTGTGGGGGCCGCAAGACAATCAGCCCCAGCATTTT. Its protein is CASSLWGPQDNQPQHF.

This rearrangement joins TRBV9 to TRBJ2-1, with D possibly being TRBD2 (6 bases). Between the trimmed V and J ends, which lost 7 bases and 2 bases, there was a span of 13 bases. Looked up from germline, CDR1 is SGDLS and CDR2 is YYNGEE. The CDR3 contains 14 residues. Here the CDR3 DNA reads TGTGCCAGCGGAGGAACTAGCACCTACAATGAGCAGTTCTTC. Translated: CASGGTSTYNEQFF.

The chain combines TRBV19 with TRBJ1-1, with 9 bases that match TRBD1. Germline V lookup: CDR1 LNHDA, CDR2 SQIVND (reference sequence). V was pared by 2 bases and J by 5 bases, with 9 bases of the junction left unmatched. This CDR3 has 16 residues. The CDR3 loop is CASSISGQGLYTEAFF. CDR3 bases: TGTGCCAGTAGTATATCCGGACAGGGGTTATATACTGAAGCTTTCTTT. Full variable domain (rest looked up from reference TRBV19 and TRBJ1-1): DGGITQSPKYLFRKEGQNVTLSCEQNLNHDAMYWYRQDPGQGLRLIYYSQIVNDFQKGDIAEGYSVSREKKESFPLTVTSAQKNPTAFYLCASSISGQGLYTEAFFGQGTRLTVV.

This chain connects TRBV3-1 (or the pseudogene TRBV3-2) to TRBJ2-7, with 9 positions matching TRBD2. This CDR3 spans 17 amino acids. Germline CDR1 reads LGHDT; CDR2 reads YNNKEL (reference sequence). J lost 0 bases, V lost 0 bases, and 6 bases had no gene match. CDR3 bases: TGTGCCAGCAGCCAAGATCTGGCGGGAGGGAGCTCCTACGAGCAGTACTTC. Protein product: CASSQDLAGGSSYEQYF.

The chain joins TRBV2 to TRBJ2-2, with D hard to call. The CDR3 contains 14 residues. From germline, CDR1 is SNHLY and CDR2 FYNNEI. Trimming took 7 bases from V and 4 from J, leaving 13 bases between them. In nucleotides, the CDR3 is TGTGCCAGCACCGCATCTATAGCCACCGGGGAGCTGTTTTTT. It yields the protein CASTASIATGELFF.

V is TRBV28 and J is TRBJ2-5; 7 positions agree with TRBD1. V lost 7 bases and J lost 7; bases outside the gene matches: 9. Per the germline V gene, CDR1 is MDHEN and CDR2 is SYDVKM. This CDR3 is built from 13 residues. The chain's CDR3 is CASTDRAPGTQYF. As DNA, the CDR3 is TGTGCCAGCACCGACAGGGCCCCTGGGACCCAGTACTTC.

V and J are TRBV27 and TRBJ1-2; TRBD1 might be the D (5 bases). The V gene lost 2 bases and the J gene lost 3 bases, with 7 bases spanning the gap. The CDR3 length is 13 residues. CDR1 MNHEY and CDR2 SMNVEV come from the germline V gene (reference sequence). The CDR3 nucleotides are TGTGCCAGCAGTTTACAGGGTTACTATGGCTACACCTTC. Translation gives CASSLQGYYGYTF.

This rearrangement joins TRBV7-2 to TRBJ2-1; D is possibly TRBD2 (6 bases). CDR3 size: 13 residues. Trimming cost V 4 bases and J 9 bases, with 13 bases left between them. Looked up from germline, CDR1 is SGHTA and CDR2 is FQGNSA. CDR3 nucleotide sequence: TGTGCCAGCAGCTCGCGACTAGAGGCTGAGCAGTTCTTC. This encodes CASSSRLEAEQFF.

CDR3 protein: CASSLGGTGTLFKQYF. For the CDR3, the DNA is TGTGCCAGCAGCTTAGGAGGAACCGGGACTCTCTTCAAGCAGTACTTC. The chain is built from TRBV11-2 and TRBJ2-7; a weak D match, TRBD2 (6 bases). V was cut by 1 base and J by 8 bases, with 21 bases left in between. Germline V lookup: CDR1 SGHAT, CDR2 FQNNGV. The CDR3 length is 16 residues.

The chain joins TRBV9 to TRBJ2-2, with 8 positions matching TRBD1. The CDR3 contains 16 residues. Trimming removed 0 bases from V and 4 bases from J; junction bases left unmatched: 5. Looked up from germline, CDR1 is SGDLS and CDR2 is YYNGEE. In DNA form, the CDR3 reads TGTGCCAGCAGCGTAGACGGACAGGGATTCACCGGGGAGCTGTTTTTT. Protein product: CASSVDGQGFTGELFF.

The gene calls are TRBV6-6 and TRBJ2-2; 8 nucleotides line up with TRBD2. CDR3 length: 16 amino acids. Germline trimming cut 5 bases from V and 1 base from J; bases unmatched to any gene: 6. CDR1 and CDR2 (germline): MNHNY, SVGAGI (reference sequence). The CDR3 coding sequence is TGTGCCAGCAGTCAATCCGGGACTAGGAACACCGGGGAGCTGTTTTTT. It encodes CASSQSGTRNTGELFF.